This T cell receptor beta chain was recovered during a study of shared clonotypes between healthy human individuals. CDR3 length: 21 residues. Germline V gene sequence: CDR1 MGHRA, CDR2 YSYEKL. Trimming took 1 base from V and 0 from J, leaving 25 bases between them. Libraries were prepared by immunoSEQ multiplex PCR; TCRdb keeps only in-frame clonotypes and omits some of them. The data show over a million clones, more than 95% seen once. The chain links TRBV4-1 to TRBJ1-5, with D possibly matching TRBD1 (5 bases). The sequenced sample was naive CD4+ T cells sorted from blood. Subset specified: CD45RA+ positively selected. The TCR was taken from a man under 40 in good health. DNA for the CDR3: TGCGCCAGCAGCCAAGTATCTGTATTGGTGCAGGGAGTATATAGCAATCAGCCCCAGCATTTT. It translates to CASSQVSVLVQGVYSNQPQHF.